The next 25 T cell receptor beta chains were all read from a single sample in a study of cytomegalovirus exposure and HLA in healthy donors. The PCR used 60 Vbeta and 13 Jbeta primers. The table came from immunoSEQ multiplex PCR; TCRdb's copy has only in-frame clones and leaves some out. The repertoire includes fewer than 65,000 clones, 73% of them detected once, and around 5.4% sits in the top ten. The sequencing input was PBMCs. Receptors originate from a man aged 45 to 65 in good health and CMV-seronegative.

This clone was observed a handful of times. The chain combines TRBV19 with TRBJ1-5, with 7 bases lining up with TRBD1. CDR1 and CDR2 from the germline V gene are LNHDA and SQIVND (reference sequence). This CDR3 region has 16 residues. Trimming cost V 4 bases and J 3 bases; bases outside gene matches: 9. The CDR3 reads CASSTRDRDHNQPQHF. As DNA, the CDR3 is TGTGCCAGTAGTACCCGAGACAGGGACCACAATCAGCCCCAGCATTTT.

In this sample, this clone turned up once. This chain uses TRBV25-1 with TRBJ2-7; 11 positions agree with TRBD2. The germline gives CDR1 MGHDK, CDR2 SYGVNS. The CDR3 length is 13 residues. The junction had 1 base not matched to a gene; V was cut back by 6 bases and J by 3 bases. CDR3 sequence (DNA): TGTGCCAGCAGGGGACTAGCGGTCTACGAGCAGTACTTC. Amino acids: CASRGLAVYEQYF.

The genes are TRBV5-1 and TRBJ1-2, with 7 bases aligning to TRBD1. J gave up 8 bases and V 4 bases, and 11 bases lay outside the gene matches. This CDR3 contains 14 residues. In germline, CDR1 is SGHRS, CDR2 YFSETQ. The CDR3 DNA follows: TGCGCCAGCAGCAGAGGACAGGCTTCCTCCGGCTACACCTTC. Protein product: CASSRGQASSGYTF.

This clone was picked up a small number of times. The chain joins TRBV28 to TRBJ2-7; possible D gene TRBD1, 6 bases. CDR1 MDHEN and CDR2 SYDVKM come from the germline V gene. This CDR3 has 13 amino acids. Trimming removed 6 bases from V and 2 bases from J, with 11 bases in between. The CDR3 coding sequence is TGTGCCAGCAGAAGGGACACCACCTACGAGCAGTACTTC. Translating it yields CASRRDTTYEQYF.

This clone was picked up a small number of times. V is TRBV13 and J is TRBJ2-3; 9 bases match TRBD2. CDR3 length: 18 amino acids. CDR1 and CDR2 from the germline V gene are PRHDT and FYEKMQ (reference sequence). J was trimmed by 1 base and V by 0 bases; bases with no gene match: 8. In DNA form, the CDR3 reads TGTGCCAGCAGCTTAGGCATAGGGGGCGGGGGGGGCACAGATACGCAGTATTTT. Its protein product is CASSLGIGGGGGTDTQYF.

There are a few counts of this clone. The sample has other DNA sequences that encode this CDR3 too. The chain carries TRBV29-1 and TRBJ2-3; the match to TRBD2 covers 10 bases. The V segment lost 6 bases and the J segment 6 bases; nucleotides outside the gene matches: 6. This CDR3 has 13 residues. Germline loops: CDR1 SQVTM, CDR2 ANQGSEA. CDR3 region: CSVESGGADTQYF. DNA of the CDR3: TGCAGCGTAGAAAGCGGGGGGGCGGATACGCAGTATTTT.

This chain connects TRBV5-1 to TRBJ2-5, with D perhaps TRBD2 (5 bases). V dropped 4 bases and J dropped 0 bases, with 13 bases sitting between them. The germline CDR1 and CDR2 sequences are SGHRS and YFSETQ. There are 15 residues in the CDR3. The CDR3 protein is CASSPIGLNQETQYF. CDR3 coding DNA: TGCGCCAGCAGCCCGATCGGACTGAACCAAGAGACCCAGTACTTC. Full variable domain (rest looked up from reference TRBV5-1 and TRBJ2-5): KAGVTQTPRYLIKTRGQQVTLSCSPISGHRSVSWYQQTPGQGLQFLFEYFSETQRNKGNFPGRFSGRQFSNSRSEMNVSTLELGDSALYLCASSPIGLNQETQYFGPGTRLLVL.

The chain is built from TRBV18 and TRBJ2-2; maybe TRBD2 (5 bases). V was pared by 8 bases and J by 2 bases, with 6 bases between. Germline values: CDR1 KGHSH, CDR2 LQKENI. The CDR3 has 12 residues. The CDR3 reads CASRGNTGELFF. CDR3 in DNA: TGTGCCAGCCGGGGTAACACCGGGGAGCTGTTTTTT.

Sample share makes this clone medium-sized. This CDR3 is also generated by other DNA sequences in the sample. This sequence joins TRBV4-2 and TRBJ2-7, with D possibly TRBD1 on 6 matching bases. Per the germline V gene, CDR1 is LGHNA and CDR2 is YNFKEQ. This CDR3 has 14 residues. Between the trimmed V and J ends, which lost 1 base and 1 base, there was a span of 8 bases. CDR3 sequence (DNA): TGTGCCAGCAGCCAAGGGGGGCAGTCCTACGAGCAGTACTTC. Amino acid sequence: CASSQGGQSYEQYF.

This chain connects TRBV6-6 to TRBJ1-3; D not resolved. Germline V gives CDR1 MNHNY, CDR2 SVGAGI (reference sequence). The CDR3 runs 11 residues. Trimming took off 5 bases at V and 6 bases at J, with 5 bases between the two ends. CDR3 sequence reads: CASSAANTIYF. The CDR3 DNA sequence: TGTGCCAGCAGTGCGGCAAACACCATATATTTT.

The chain carries TRBV5-4 and TRBJ2-2; 8 bases fit TRBD1. From germline, CDR1 is SGHNT and CDR2 YYREEE (reference sequence). CDR3 length equals 16 residues. V lost 5 bases to trimming and J lost 7 bases; unmatched junction nucleotides: 13. As DNA, the CDR3 is TGTGCCAGCAGAGGCGGACAGGGAAAAGGTGGCGGGGAGCTGTTTTTT. The encoded protein is CASRGGQGKGGGELFF.

This clone was seen more than once but under ten times. This rearrangement joins TRBV19 to TRBJ2-4, with 10 bases identical to TRBD1. Germline V gene lookup returns CDR1 LNHDA and CDR2 SQIVND (reference sequence). The ends lost 7 bases at V and 6 bases at J; junction bases unmatched: 3. The CDR3 has 13 residues. DNA of the CDR3: TGTGCCAGTACGGACAGGGGGAGAAACATTCAGTACTTC. It codes for CASTDRGRNIQYF. The full variable domain, rest sourced from reference TRBV19 and TRBJ2-4, is DGGITQSPKYLFRKEGQNVTLSCEQNLNHDAMYWYRQDPGQGLRLIYYSQIVNDFQKGDIAEGYSVSREKKESFPLTVTSAQKNPTAFYLCASTDRGRNIQYFGAGTRLSVL.

The rearrangement links TRBV27 to TRBJ2-3; perhaps TRBD2 as D (6 bases). This CDR3 has 14 residues. Germline V CDR1 and CDR2: MNHEY, SMNVEV (reference sequence). V was clipped by 4 bases and J by 3 bases, with 11 bases between them. CDR3 sequence (DNA): TGTGCCAGCAGTTCGACCCGGGGGACAGATACGCAGTATTTT. Its protein product is CASSSTRGTDTQYF.

This chain connects TRBV29-1 to TRBJ2-5; D is perhaps TRBD2 (6 bases). Germline V gives CDR1 SQVTM, CDR2 ANQGSEA. CDR3 length: 14 residues. Trimming cost V 4 bases and J 5 bases, with 17 bases left between them. The CDR3 DNA reads as TGCAGCGTTGCTCACGGGGGTAGCTGGGAGACCCAGTACTTC. Protein: CSVAHGGSWETQYF.

Only a few counts were recorded for this clone. The V call is TRBV5-6, the J call TRBJ2-7, with TRBD2 matching 7 bases. Germline trimming cut 2 bases from V and 0 bases from J; bases unmatched to any gene: 5. The germline V gene encodes CDR1 SGHDT and CDR2 YYEEEE. This CDR3 comprises 15 residues. In DNA form, the CDR3 reads TGTGCCAGCAGCTTAAGGGACTACAGCTCCTACGAGCAGTACTTC. Its protein product is CASSLRDYSSYEQYF.

The genes are TRBV2 and TRBJ1-2, with D perhaps matching TRBD1 (5 bases). The length of the CDR3 is 14 residues. Trimming took off 6 bases at V and 5 bases at J, with 16 bases between the two ends. Looked up from germline, CDR1 is SNHLY and CDR2 is FYNNEI. The DNA for the CDR3 is TGTGCCAGCAGGGTTGGGCAGGGTCGGTATGGCTACACCTTC. As protein: CASRVGQGRYGYTF.

The chain joins TRBV30 to TRBJ1-2, with D uncertain. There are 13 residues in the CDR3. V was pared by 3 bases and J by 8 bases, with 16 bases between. CDR1 is GTSNPN, CDR2 SVGIG, per germline (reference sequence). Here the CDR3 reads CAWSTALPGGYTF. DNA for the CDR3: TGTGCCTGGAGCACAGCCTTACCCGGCGGCTACACCTTC.

This clone came up a few times. The rearrangement links TRBV21-1 to TRBJ2-7; no DNA check was done on the table's D call, TRBD1. TRBV21-1 is listed as a pseudogene. This CDR3 region has 13 residues. DNA of the CDR3: TGTGCCACCGATCTGACAGGCTTCCACGAGCAGTACTTC. Translation gives CATDLTGFHEQYF.

This chain joins TRBV30 and TRBJ2-7, with D perhaps matching TRBD2 (6 bases). This CDR3 region has 17 residues. Germline-derived CDR1 and CDR2 are GTSNPN and SVGIG (reference sequence). With 2 bases removed from V and 4 bases from J, the gap between germline ends came to 24 bases. Here the CDR3 DNA reads TGTGCCTGGAGTCCGGCGCTTGGTGGAGGGGAAAGGTACGAGCAGTACTTC. Translating gives CAWSPALGGGERYEQYF. Complete variable domain (other parts from reference TRBV30 and TRBJ2-7): SQTIHQWPATLVQPVGSPLSLECTVEGTSNPNLYWYRQAAGRGLQLLFYSVGIGQISSEVPQNLSASRPQDRQFILSSKKLLLSDSGFYLCAWSPALGGGERYEQYFGPGTRLTVT.

The chain employs TRBV9 and TRBJ2-5; a weak D match, TRBD1 (5 bases). CDR3 length: 14 amino acids. Trimming took 0 bases from V and 1 from J, leaving 7 bases between them. Germline lookup yields CDR1 SGDLS and CDR2 YYNGEE. Here the CDR3 DNA reads TGTGCCAGCAGCGTAGGAACAGGCCAAGAGACCCAGTACTTC. It is translated as CASSVGTGQETQYF.

The chain employs TRBV5-6 and TRBJ2-3; possibly TRBD2 for D (5 bases). V was shortened by 1 base and J by 1 base, with 13 bases between the two germline ends. Germline CDR1 reads SGHDT; CDR2 reads YYEEEE. CDR3 size: 16 residues. CDR3 nucleotides: TGTGCCAGCAGCTTGAGCCGGCGAGCGGGCACAGATACGCAGTATTTT. This encodes CASSLSRRAGTDTQYF.

The CDR3 protein is CASSQDTGANVLTF. The CDR3 region has the DNA TGTGCCAGCAGCCAAGATACTGGGGCCAACGTCCTGACTTTC. V usage is TRBV4-2 and J usage is TRBJ2-6, with unresolved D. Germline V lookup: CDR1 LGHNA, CDR2 YNFKEQ. CDR3 length equals 14 residues. The V end was cut by 0 bases, the J end by 2 bases, with 2 bases between.

Notes on this clone: Relative to the germline gene, one junction end is altered; a read error may explain this. The rearrangement links TRBV5-1 to TRBJ2-7, with 9 bases matching TRBD2. The CDR3 contains 13 residues. Germline assignment: CDR1 SGHRS and CDR2 YFSETQ. The CDR3 is CASSSGTSYKQYF. CDR3 DNA sequence: TGCGCCAGCAGTTCCGGGACTAGCTACAAGCAGTACTTC.

This clone came up a few times. This chain uses TRBV10-3 with TRBJ1-2, with 9 bases fitting TRBD1. CDR3 length: 13 residues. V lost 5 bases, J lost 6 bases, and 4 bases stayed unmatched. Germline-derived CDR1 and CDR2 are ENHRY and SYGVKD. CDR3 sequence (DNA): TGTGCCATCAGTAGGGGACAGGGCGATGGCTACACCTTC. Translated, it gives CAISRGQGDGYTF.

The chain combines TRBV27 with TRBJ1-6, with 7 bases identical to TRBD1. Germline-derived CDR1 and CDR2 are MNHEY and SMNVEV (reference sequence). V gave up 2 bases and J gave up 6 bases; unmatched junction bases: 4. There are 15 residues in the CDR3. CDR3 DNA: TGTGCCAGCAGTTTAGGGGACAGTCGTAATTCACCCCTCCACTTT. Protein: CASSLGDSRNSPLHF.